This TCR beta chain was sequenced in a study of blood T cells in healthy people across ages. A second PCR, run for about 7 to 11 cycles, used a sample-barcoded 5' primer plus a J-beta primer mix. The template-switch adaptor was a 5' adaptor with 12 random nucleotides. It tagged each cDNA molecule. TCRdb reprocessed the 5' RACE reads via MiXCR and lists one record per CDR3 protein. Among over 950,000 distinct CDR3 sequences listed, 35% to 40% were seen once. This clonotype was recorded only once. Material for sequencing was blood. This TCR was recovered from a man aged 18 to 30 in good health.

The CDR3 protein is CASSPLGGFSNQPQHF. The CDR3 coding sequence is TGTGCCAGCAGTCCCTTGGGAGGGTTCAGCAATCAGCCCCAGCATTTT. The rearrangement joins TRBV6-1 to TRBJ1-5; D uncertain. Germline lookup yields CDR1 MNHNS and CDR2 SASEGT. The CDR3 covers 16 residues. V shed 5 bases and J shed 1 base, with 15 bases lying between them.